Given below is one T cell receptor beta chain in context. Antigen: not known. Germline-derived CDR1 and CDR2 are SEHNR and FQNEAQ (reference sequence). This CDR3 is built from 14 residues. V was trimmed by 2 bases and J by 8 bases, leaving 12 bases between them. The sample originates from a study of T cell repertoires in ileal Crohn's disease. Study-wide context: At surgery, around 36% of patients smoked, with median disease duration about eight years.

Study-wide results and limits: Clonality above 26.8% at surgery always came with endoscopic recurrence.

Only in-frame clones appear in the TCRdb table, and some are missing; sequencing was by immunoSEQ multiplex PCR. The table has approximately 27,000 clones, roughly 81% seen once. The V and J genes are TRBV7-9 and TRBJ1-4; no reliable D call. The receptor's source is an adult with Crohn's disease. Source material: ileal tissue. CDR3 sequence reads: CASSLSRVGEKLFF. CDR3 DNA sequence: TGTGCCAGCAGCTTATCGCGGGTGGGGGAAAAACTGTTTTTT.